This TCR beta chain is drawn from a study of beta chain features in type 1 diabetes. Study-wide results and limits: Patients' naive, central memory and Treg TCRB repertoires seemed closer to one another than those of healthy donors.

CDR1 is KGHSH and CDR2 is LQKENI in the germline V gene. The J segment lost 4 bases and the V segment lost 6 bases, leaving 11 bases of the junction unmatched. The CDR3 is 17 residues long. Comments on this clone: Its antigen is unknown.

The sequenced template was cDNA made from the entire isolated RNA. Sequencing used immunoSEQ multiplex PCR; TCRdb keeps in-frame clones, though not all of them. The sample lists more than 150,000 clones, roughly 9% occurring once. The rearrangement links TRBV18 to TRBJ2-6; 8 bases agree with TRBD1. The clonotype was recovered from a woman aged 18-29 years in good health. Sequencing used central memory CD4+ T cells from blood. The CDR3 spells CASSRTGPLLGANVLTF. In nucleotides, the CDR3 is TGTGCCAGCTCTCGGACAGGGCCCCTCCTGGGGGCCAACGTCCTGACTTTC.